This T cell receptor (beta chain) was sequenced during a study of T cell responses to AZD1222 COVID-19 vaccine. Study-wide findings and caveats: White British ancestry dominated among donors, who included more females, and clonal diversity was possibly underestimated. Repertoires were sampled only after the peak T cell response.

Sequencing was performed with immunoSEQ multiplex PCR; in TCRdb, only in-frame clones are kept and a portion is missing. The data hold 200,000 or so clones, with over 70% observed a single time. The CDR3 runs 13 residues. CDR1 is MNHEY and CDR2 is SMNVEV in the germline V gene (reference sequence). V shed 6 bases and J shed 6 bases, with 14 bases lying between them. This clone was counted a single time. The antigen is not known. The source was peripheral blood, collected on day 0 of MenACWY control vaccination. The clonotype comes from an adult in good health. The V and J genes are TRBV27 and TRBJ1-2; no clear D. The CDR3 loop is CASSLSGLNGYTF. The CDR3 region has the DNA TGTGCCAGCAGCCTATCCGGCTTGAATGGCTACACCTTC.